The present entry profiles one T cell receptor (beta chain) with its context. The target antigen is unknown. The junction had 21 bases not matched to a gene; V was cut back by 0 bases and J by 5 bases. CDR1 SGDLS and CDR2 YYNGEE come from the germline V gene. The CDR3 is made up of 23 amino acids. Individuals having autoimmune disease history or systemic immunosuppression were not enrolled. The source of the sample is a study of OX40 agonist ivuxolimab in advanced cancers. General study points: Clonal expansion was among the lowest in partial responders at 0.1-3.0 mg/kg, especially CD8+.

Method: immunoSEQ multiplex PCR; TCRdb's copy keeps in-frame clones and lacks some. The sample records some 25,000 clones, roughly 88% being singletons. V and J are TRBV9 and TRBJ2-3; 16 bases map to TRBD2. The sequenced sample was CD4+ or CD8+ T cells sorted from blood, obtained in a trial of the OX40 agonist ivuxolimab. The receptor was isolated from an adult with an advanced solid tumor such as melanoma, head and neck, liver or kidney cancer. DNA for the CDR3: TGTGCCAGCAGCGTAGCTTCACCTGCCGGGACTAGCGGGAGGGCCCCGCTTGGAGATACGCAGTATTTT. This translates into CASSVASPAGTSGRAPLGDTQYF.